The text below deals with one T cell receptor (beta chain). This entry belongs to a study of blood T cell repertoires in COVID-19. Repertoires were generated with immunoSEQ multiplex PCR, while TCRdb's copy carries only in-frame clones and drops some. The sample includes around 110,000 clones, more than 75% seen only once; the top ten take approximately 1.5%. CDR3 length equals 14 residues. V was cut by 3 bases and J by 6 bases, with 15 bases left in between. The germline V gene has CDR1 KGHSH and CDR2 LQKENI. The sample was peripheral blood. This sequence joins TRBV18 and TRBJ2-7; D is perhaps TRBD1 (6 bases). This receptor was taken from a man aged 40-50 years with acute or convalescent COVID-19. The CDR3 DNA is TGTGCCAGCTCACCCGAAACAGGGTCTACCGAGCAGTACTTC. Its translation: CASSPETGSTEQYF.